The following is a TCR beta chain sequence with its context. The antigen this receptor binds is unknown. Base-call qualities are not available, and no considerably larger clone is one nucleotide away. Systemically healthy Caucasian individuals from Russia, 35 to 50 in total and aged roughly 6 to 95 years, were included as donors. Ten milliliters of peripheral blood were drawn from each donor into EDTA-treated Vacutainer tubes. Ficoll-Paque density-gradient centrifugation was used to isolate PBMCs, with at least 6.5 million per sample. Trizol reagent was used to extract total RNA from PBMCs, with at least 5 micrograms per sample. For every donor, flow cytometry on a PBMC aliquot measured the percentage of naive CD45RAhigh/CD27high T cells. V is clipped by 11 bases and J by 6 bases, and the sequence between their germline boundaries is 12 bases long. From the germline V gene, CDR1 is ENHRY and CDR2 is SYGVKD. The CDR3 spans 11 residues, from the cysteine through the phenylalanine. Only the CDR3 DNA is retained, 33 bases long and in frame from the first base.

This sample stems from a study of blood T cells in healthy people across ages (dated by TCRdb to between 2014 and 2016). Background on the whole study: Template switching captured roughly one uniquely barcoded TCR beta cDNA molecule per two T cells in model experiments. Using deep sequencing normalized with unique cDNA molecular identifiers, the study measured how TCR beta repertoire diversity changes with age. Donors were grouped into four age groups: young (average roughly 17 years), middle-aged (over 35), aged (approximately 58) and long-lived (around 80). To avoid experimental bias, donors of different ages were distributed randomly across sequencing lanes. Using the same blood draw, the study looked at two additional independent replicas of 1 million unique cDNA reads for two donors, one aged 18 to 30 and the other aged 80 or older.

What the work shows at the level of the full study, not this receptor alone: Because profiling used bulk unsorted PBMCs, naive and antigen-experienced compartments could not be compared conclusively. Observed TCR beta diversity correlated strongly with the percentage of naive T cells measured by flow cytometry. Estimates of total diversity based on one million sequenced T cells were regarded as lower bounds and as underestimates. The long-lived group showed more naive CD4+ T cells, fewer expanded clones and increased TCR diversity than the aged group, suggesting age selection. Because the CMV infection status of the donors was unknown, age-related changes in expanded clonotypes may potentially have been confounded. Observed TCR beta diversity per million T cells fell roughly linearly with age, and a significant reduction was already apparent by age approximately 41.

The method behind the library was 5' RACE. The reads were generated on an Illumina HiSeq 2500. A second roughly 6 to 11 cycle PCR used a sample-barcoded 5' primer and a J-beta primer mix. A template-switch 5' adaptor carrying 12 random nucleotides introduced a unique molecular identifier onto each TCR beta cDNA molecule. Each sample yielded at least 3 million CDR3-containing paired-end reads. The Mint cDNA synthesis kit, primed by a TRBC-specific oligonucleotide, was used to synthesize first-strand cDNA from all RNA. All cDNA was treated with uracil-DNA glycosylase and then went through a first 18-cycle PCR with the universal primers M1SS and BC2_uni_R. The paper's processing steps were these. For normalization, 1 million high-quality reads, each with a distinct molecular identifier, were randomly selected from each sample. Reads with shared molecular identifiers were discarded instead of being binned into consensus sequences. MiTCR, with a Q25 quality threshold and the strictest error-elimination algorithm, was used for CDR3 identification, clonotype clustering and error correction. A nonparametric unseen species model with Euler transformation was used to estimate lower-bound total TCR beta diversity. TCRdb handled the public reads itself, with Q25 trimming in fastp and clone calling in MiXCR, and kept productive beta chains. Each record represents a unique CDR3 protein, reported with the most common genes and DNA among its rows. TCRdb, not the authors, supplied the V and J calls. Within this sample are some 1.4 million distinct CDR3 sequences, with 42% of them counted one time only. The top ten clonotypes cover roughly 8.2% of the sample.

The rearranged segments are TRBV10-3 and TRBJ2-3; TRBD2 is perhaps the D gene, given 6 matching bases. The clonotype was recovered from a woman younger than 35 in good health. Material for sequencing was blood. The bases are TGTGCCGGCGGGATGGGGGATACGCAGTATTTT. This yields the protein CAGGMGDTQYF.